The 19 T cell receptor beta chains in this list originate from one sample, sequenced in a study of cytomegalovirus exposure and HLA in healthy donors. The PCR used 60 Vbeta and 13 Jbeta primers. Generated by immunoSEQ multiplex PCR, the TCRdb table keeps only in-frame clones and is missing some. The sample consists of approximately 180,000 clones, roughly 86% of them appearing once. The sequencing sample was made of PBMCs. The receptors shown here come from a woman aged 18 to 35 in good health and CMV-seronegative.

This chain connects TRBV15 to TRBJ1-2; D unresolved. Trimming pared 5 bases from V and 3 bases from J, leaving 13 bases between. The CDR3 covers 14 residues. Germline CDR1 and CDR2: LNHNV and YYDKDF (reference sequence). The CDR3 bases are TGTGCCACCAGCTTGATGGCGAGGGACTATGGCTACACCTTC. This translates into CATSLMARDYGYTF.

This chain uses TRBV6-6 with TRBJ1-5; D possibly corresponds to TRBD1 (6 bases). The V gene's germline CDR1 is MNHNY and CDR2 SVGAGI (reference sequence). This CDR3 is built from 14 residues. The V and J ends lost 7 bases and 0 bases respectively, with 10 bases between them. The CDR3 sequence is CASNKQGSNQPQHF. DNA of the CDR3: TGTGCCAGCAATAAACAGGGTAGCAATCAGCCCCAGCATTTT.

V and J are TRBV6-5 and TRBJ2-3, with D possibly being TRBD1 (5 bases). V shed 6 bases and J shed 7 bases, with 11 bases lying between them. The germline V gene has CDR1 MNHEY and CDR2 SVGAGI. The CDR3 covers 12 residues. The CDR3 region has the DNA TGTGCCAGCAGAACAGGCGGCAATACGCAGTATTTT. Its translation is CASRTGGNTQYF.

The chain carries TRBV2 and TRBJ1-2; D is ambiguous. The CDR3 is 11 amino acids. V was pared by 8 bases and J by 8 bases, with 12 bases between. CDR1 is SNHLY and CDR2 is FYNNEI in the germline V gene. In DNA, the CDR3 is TGTGCCAGCCGCGGCGGCGAGGGCTACACCTTC. Encoded protein: CASRGGEGYTF.

This clone was recorded once. The chain joins TRBV29-1 to TRBJ2-5, with D possibly matching TRBD1 (6 bases). Between the trimmed V and J ends, which lost 3 bases and 4 bases, there was a span of 15 bases. Germline loops: CDR1 SQVTM, CDR2 ANQGSEA. This CDR3 region has 14 residues. The DNA of the CDR3 is TGCAGCGTTGATTTGTCAGGGGCCGGAGAGACCCAGTACTTC. Amino acids: CSVDLSGAGETQYF.

In its sample, this clone was seen once. The rearrangement uses TRBV30 and TRBJ2-3; TRBD1 matches 7 bases. V was clipped by 0 bases and J by 3 bases; unmatched bases: 6. Germline CDR1 reads GTSNPN; CDR2 reads SVGIG (reference sequence). CDR3 length: 15 amino acids. CDR3 in DNA: TGTGCCTGGAGTGTGAAAGGGGGCGAGACAGATACGCAGTATTTT. Its translation: CAWSVKGGETDTQYF.

This chain uses TRBV30 with TRBJ2-2, with D perhaps matching TRBD2 (5 bases). The CDR3 runs to 15 residues. V lost 1 base and J 2 bases, leaving 11 bases between the germline ends. Germline assignment: CDR1 GTSNPN and CDR2 SVGIG (reference sequence). CDR3 residues: CAWSAWTGNTGELFF. CDR3 coding DNA: TGTGCCTGGAGTGCCTGGACTGGAAACACCGGGGAGCTGTTTTTT.

This chain connects TRBV25-1 to TRBJ1-4, with D possibly being TRBD1 (6 bases). The length of the CDR3 is 14 residues. Germline CDR1 is MGHDK and CDR2 is SYGVNS. Trimming pared 5 bases from V and 3 bases from J, leaving 10 bases between. Here the CDR3 DNA reads TGTGCCAGCAGTACAGGGTCTTCTAATGAAAAACTGTTTTTT. Translating it yields CASSTGSSNEKLFF.

This clone appeared a few times. The V gene is TRBV6-1, the J gene TRBJ2-3, with no clear D. The CDR3 contains 13 residues. Trimming took off 0 bases at V and 6 bases at J, with 7 bases between the two ends. The germline V gene encodes CDR1 MNHNS and CDR2 SASEGT. The CDR3 nucleotides read TGTGCCAGCAGTGAAGCCCGTGCGGATACGCAGTATTTT. This encodes CASSEARADTQYF.

As regards this clone: A junction end diverges from the germline sequence, so it may reflect a read error. The V and J genes are TRBV7-9 and TRBJ2-1; TRBD2 might be the D (6 bases). The CDR3 has 12 residues. CDR1 is SEHNR and CDR2 is FQNEAQ in the germline V gene (reference sequence). The CDR3 DNA is TGTGCCAGCCGCTTATCCGGCGGGGTGGAGTTCTTC. Amino acid sequence: CASRLSGGVEFF.

The chain couples TRBV2 to TRBJ2-5, with D maybe TRBD2 (5 bases). V shed 4 bases and J shed 11 bases, with 20 bases lying between them. CDR1 is SNHLY and CDR2 is FYNNEI in the germline V gene. The CDR3 sequence is 14 residues long. CDR3 coding DNA: TGTGCCAGCAGTGGGAAGGGATATCAATGGGAGCAGTACTTC. It yields the protein CASSGKGYQWEQYF.

The genes are TRBV7-9 and TRBJ2-7, with D tentatively TRBD1 (7 bases). Per germline, CDR1 SEHNR and CDR2 FQNEAQ (reference sequence). The CDR3 loop spans 15 amino acids. The germline V and J ends were trimmed by 1 base and 0 bases, with 10 bases remaining between them. The CDR3 DNA follows: TGTGCCAGCAGCTTAGGGCAGGGGGGCTCCTACGAGCAGTACTTC. Translated: CASSLGQGGSYEQYF.

V usage is TRBV29-1 and J usage is TRBJ1-5, with a tentative D call TRBD1 (6 bases). The length of the CDR3 is 12 residues. Between the trimmed V and J ends, which lost 7 bases and 6 bases, there was a span of 13 bases. Germline CDR1 SQVTM, CDR2 ANQGSEA. The CDR3 loop is CSGTVPGQPQHF. The CDR3 nucleotides are TGCAGCGGGACAGTCCCCGGTCAGCCCCAGCATTTT.

As DNA, the CDR3 is TGTGCCAGCAGCTGGGGGGGCGTGGGGCAGCCCCAGCATTTT. This gives the protein CASSWGGVGQPQHF. This sequence joins TRBV27 and TRBJ1-5; D perhaps matches TRBD1 (6 bases). V was cut by 6 bases and J by 7 bases, with 16 bases left in between. The CDR3 is 14 residues long. Germline CDR1 and CDR2: MNHEY and SMNVEV (reference sequence).

The chain couples TRBV13 to TRBJ2-7; maybe TRBD2 (7 bases). Germline V lookup: CDR1 PRHDT, CDR2 FYEKMQ (reference sequence). With 2 bases removed from V and 5 bases from J, the gap between germline ends came to 13 bases. The CDR3 is 14 amino acids. The CDR3 DNA reads TGTGCCAGCAGCTTACGTGCGGGGGCAAACGAGCAGTACTTC. The encoded protein is CASSLRAGANEQYF. Variable domain in full (rest from reference TRBV13 and TRBJ2-7): AAGVIQSPRHLIKEKRETATLKCYPIPRHDTVYWYQQGPGQDPQFLISFYEKMQSDKGSIPDRFSAQQFSDYHSELNMSSLELGDSALYFCASSLRAGANEQYFGPGTRLTVT.

The chain uses TRBV7-6 and TRBJ2-5, with TRBD1 as a possible D gene (6 bases). The CDR3 consists of 16 residues. Germline V gene lookup returns CDR1 SGHVS and CDR2 FNYEAQ. The V gene lost 1 base and the J gene lost 5 bases, with 17 bases spanning the gap. This CDR3 is CASSLDVGGLAETQYF. The CDR3 bases are TGTGCCAGCAGCTTAGACGTTGGGGGCCTGGCGGAGACCCAGTACTTC.

The rearrangement uses TRBV30 and TRBJ1-6, with D perhaps matching TRBD1 (6 bases). Germline CDR1 GTSNPN, CDR2 SVGIG (reference sequence). The CDR3 consists of 15 residues. Trimming removed 4 bases at V and 1 base at J, with 11 bases between. CDR3 in DNA: TGTGCCTGGAAGACCGACAGGTCCTATAATTCACCCCTCCACTTT. Its translation is CAWKTDRSYNSPLHF. Using reference TRBV30 and TRBJ1-6 for the parts outside the CDR3, the full variable domain is SQTIHQWPATLVQPVGSPLSLECTVEGTSNPNLYWYRQAAGRGLQLLFYSVGIGQISSEVPQNLSASRPQDRQFILSSKKLLLSDSGFYLCAWKTDRSYNSPLHFGNGTRLTVT.

This rearrangement joins TRBV29-1 to TRBJ1-2; D gene uncertain. Germline assignment: CDR1 SQVTM and CDR2 ANQGSEA. This CDR3 comprises 11 residues. V lost 3 bases and J 7 bases, leaving 9 bases between the germline ends. The CDR3 nucleotides are TGCAGCGTTGACGGTCCGGGTGGCTACACCTTC. Translation gives CSVDGPGGYTF.

The J gene is TRBJ1-2, the V gene TRBV7-2; D is perhaps TRBD1 (5 bases). V was shortened by 1 base and J by 4 bases, with 10 bases between the two germline ends. The CDR3 has 14 amino acids. Germline V lookup: CDR1 SGHTA, CDR2 FQGNSA. Here the CDR3 reads CASSLDRFSYGYTF. The CDR3 region has the DNA TGTGCCAGCAGCTTAGACAGGTTTAGCTATGGCTACACCTTC.